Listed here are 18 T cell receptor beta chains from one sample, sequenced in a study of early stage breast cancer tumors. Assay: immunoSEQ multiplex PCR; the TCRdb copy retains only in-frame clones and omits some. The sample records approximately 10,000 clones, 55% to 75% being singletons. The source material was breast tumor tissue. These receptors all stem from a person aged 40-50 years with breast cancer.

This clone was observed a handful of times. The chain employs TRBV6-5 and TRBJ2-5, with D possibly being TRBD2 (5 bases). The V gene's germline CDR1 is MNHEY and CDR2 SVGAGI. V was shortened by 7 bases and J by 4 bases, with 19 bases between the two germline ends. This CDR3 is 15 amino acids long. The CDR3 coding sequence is TGTGCCAGCACCAACGGGCGTCAAGGAGGAGAGACCCAGTACTTC. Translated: CASTNGRQGGETQYF.

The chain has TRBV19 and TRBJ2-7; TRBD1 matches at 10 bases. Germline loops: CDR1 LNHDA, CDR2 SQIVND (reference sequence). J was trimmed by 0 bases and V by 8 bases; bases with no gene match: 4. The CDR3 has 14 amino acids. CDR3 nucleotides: TGTGCCAGTGGGGACAGGGGAAACTCCTACGAGCAGTACTTC. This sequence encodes CASGDRGNSYEQYF. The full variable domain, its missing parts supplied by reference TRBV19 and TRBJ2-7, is DGGITQSPKYLFRKEGQNVTLSCEQNLNHDAMYWYRQDPGQGLRLIYYSQIVNDFQKGDIAEGYSVSREKKESFPLTVTSAQKNPTAFYLCASGDRGNSYEQYFGPGTRLTVT.

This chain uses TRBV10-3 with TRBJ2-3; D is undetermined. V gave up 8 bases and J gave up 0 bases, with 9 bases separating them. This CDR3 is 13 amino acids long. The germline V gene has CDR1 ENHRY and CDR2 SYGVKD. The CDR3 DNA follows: TGTGCCATCGGCCAGGATAGCACAGATACGCAGTATTTT. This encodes CAIGQDSTDTQYF.

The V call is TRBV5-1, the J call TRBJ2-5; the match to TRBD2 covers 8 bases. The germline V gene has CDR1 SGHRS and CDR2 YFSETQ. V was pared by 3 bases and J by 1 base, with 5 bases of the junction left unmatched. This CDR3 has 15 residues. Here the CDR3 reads CASSWSGSTQETQYF. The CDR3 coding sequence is TGCGCCAGCAGCTGGAGCGGGAGTACCCAAGAGACCCAGTACTTC.

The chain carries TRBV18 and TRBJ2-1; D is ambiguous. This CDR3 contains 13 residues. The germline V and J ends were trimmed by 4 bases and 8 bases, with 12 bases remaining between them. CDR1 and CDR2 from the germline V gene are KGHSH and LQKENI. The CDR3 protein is CASSLPNLYEQFF. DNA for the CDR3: TGTGCCAGCTCACTCCCCAATCTTTATGAGCAGTTCTTC.

CDR3 in DNA: TGTGCCAGCAGCCAAAGCGGGGCGGGTTTAGGGGCGGCCTACGAGCAGTACTTC. Its protein product is CASSQSGAGLGAAYEQYF. The chain couples TRBV14 to TRBJ2-7, with 7 bases matching TRBD2. V gave up 2 bases and J gave up 2 bases; unmatched junction bases: 15. CDR1 is SGHDN, CDR2 FVKESK, per germline. The CDR3 has 18 amino acids.

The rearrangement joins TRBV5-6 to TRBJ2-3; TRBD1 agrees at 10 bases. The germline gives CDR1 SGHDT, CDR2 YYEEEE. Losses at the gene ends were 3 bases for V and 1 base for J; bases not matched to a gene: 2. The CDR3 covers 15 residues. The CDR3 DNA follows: TGTGCCAGCAGCTGGGGGACAGGGGGCACAGATACGCAGTATTTT. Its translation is CASSWGTGGTDTQYF.

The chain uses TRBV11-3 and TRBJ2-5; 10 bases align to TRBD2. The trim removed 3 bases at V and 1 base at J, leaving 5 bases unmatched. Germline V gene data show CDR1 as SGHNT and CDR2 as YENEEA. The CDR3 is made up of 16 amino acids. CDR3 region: CASSFRTSGLQETQYF. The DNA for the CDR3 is TGTGCCAGCAGCTTCCGGACTAGCGGCCTCCAAGAGACCCAGTACTTC. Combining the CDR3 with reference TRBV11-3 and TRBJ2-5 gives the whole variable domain EAGVVQSPRYKIIEKKQPVAFWCNPISGHNTLYWYLQNLGQGPELLIRYENEEAVDDSQLPKDRFSAERLKGVDSTLKIQPAELGDSAVYLCASSFRTSGLQETQYFGPGTRLLVL.

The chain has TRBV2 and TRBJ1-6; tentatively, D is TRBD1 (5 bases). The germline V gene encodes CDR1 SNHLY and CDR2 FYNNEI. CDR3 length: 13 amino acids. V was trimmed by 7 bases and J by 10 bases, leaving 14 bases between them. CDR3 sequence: CASTIQGSSPLHF. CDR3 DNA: TGTGCCAGCACAATCCAGGGTAGCTCACCCCTCCACTTT.

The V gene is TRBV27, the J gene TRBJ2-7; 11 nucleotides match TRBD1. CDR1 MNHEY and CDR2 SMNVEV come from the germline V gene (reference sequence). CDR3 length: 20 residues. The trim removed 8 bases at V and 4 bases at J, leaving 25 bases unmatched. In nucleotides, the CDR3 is TGTGCCAGCGCCCCTGAAGGACAGGGGGCGCGTGTCGGGGGGTTTTACGAGCAGTACTTC. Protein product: CASAPEGQGARVGGFYEQYF.

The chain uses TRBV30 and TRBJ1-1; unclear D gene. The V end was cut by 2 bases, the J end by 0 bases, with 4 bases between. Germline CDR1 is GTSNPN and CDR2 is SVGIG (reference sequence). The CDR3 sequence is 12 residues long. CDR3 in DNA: TGTGCCTGGAGTCGAATGAACACTGAAGCTTTCTTT. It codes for CAWSRMNTEAFF.

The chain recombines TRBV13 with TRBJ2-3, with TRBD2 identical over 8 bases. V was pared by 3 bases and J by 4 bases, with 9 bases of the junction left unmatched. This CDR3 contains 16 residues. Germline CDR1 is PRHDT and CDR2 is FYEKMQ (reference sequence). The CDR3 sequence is CASSLSGRGFADTQYF. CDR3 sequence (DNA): TGTGCCAGCAGCTTGAGCGGGAGAGGTTTTGCAGATACGCAGTATTTT. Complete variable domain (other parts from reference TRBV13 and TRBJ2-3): AAGVIQSPRHLIKEKRETATLKCYPIPRHDTVYWYQQGPGQDPQFLISFYEKMQSDKGSIPDRFSAQQFSDYHSELNMSSLELGDSALYFCASSLSGRGFADTQYFGPGTRLTVL.

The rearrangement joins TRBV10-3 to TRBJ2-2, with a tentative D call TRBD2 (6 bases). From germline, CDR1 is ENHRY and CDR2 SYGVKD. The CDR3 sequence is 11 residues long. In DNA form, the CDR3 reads TGTGCGGCGGGATCCACCGGGGAGCTGTTTTTT. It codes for CAAGSTGELFF.

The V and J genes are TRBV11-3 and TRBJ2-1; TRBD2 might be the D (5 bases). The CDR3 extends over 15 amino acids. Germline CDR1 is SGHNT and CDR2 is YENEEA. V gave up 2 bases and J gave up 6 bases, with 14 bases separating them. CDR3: CASSLITSPGNEQFF. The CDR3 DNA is TGTGCCAGCAGCTTAATCACTAGTCCGGGCAATGAGCAGTTCTTC.

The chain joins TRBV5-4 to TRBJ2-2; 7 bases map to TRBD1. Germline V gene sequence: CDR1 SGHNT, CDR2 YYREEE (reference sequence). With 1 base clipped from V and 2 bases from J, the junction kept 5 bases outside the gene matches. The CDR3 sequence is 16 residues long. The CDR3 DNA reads TGTGCCAGCAGCTTGCCCGGGACAGTCAACACCGGGGAGCTGTTTTTT. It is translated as CASSLPGTVNTGELFF.

The CDR3 is CASRGGTTNEKLFF. CDR3 nucleotides: TGTGCCAGCAGAGGGGGGACGACTAATGAAAAACTGTTTTTT. The chain employs TRBV6-5 and TRBJ1-4; perhaps TRBD1 as D (6 bases). The CDR3 consists of 14 residues. V dropped 6 bases and J dropped 2 bases, with 10 bases sitting between them. The germline V gene encodes CDR1 MNHEY and CDR2 SVGAGI.

CDR3 in amino acids: CASSSGYGYTF. In DNA, the CDR3 is TGTGCCAGCAGCTCAGGGTATGGCTACACCTTC. V gene TRBV7-2 combines with J gene TRBJ1-2, with TRBD1 as a possible D gene (5 bases). V lost 4 bases and J lost 5, with 5 bases in between. The germline CDR1 and CDR2 sequences are SGHTA and FQGNSA. There are 11 residues in the CDR3. Full variable domain (rest looked up from reference TRBV7-2 and TRBJ1-2): GAGVSQSPSNKVTEKGKDVELRCDPISGHTALYWYRQSLGQGLEFLIYFQGNSAPDKSGLPSDRFSAERTGGSVSTLTIQRTQQEDSAVYLCASSSGYGYTFGSGTRLTVV.

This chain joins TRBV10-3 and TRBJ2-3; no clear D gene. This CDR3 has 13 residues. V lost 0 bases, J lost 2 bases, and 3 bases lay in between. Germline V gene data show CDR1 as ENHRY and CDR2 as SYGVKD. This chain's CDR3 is CAISESPTDTQYF. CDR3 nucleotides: TGTGCCATCAGTGAGTCCCCCACAGATACGCAGTATTTT.